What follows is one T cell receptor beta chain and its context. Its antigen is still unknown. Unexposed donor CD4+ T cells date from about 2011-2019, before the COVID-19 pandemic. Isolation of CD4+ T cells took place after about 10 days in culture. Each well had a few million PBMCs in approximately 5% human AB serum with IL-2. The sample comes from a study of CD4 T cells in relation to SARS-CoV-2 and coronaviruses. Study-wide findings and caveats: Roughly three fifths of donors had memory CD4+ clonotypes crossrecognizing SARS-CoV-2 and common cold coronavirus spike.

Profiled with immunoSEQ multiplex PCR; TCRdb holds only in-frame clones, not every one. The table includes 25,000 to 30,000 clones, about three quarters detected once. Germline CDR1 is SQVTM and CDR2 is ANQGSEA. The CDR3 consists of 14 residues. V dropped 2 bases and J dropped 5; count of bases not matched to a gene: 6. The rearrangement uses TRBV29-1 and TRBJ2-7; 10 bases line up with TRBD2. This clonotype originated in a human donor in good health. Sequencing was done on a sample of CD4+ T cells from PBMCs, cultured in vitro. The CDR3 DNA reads TGCAGCGTTGAAAGCCCTAGCGGGAGACACGAGCAGTACTTC. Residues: CSVESPSGRHEQYF.